This T cell receptor (beta chain) was sequenced in a study of T cells in Graves' hyperthyroidism and ophthalmopathy. Whole-study results and caveats: Expanded thyroid clonotypes (above 0.001) were mostly also found in blood.

As regards this clonotype: Its cognate antigen is unknown. A much larger clone differs by one base, so this may be a read error.

RNA transcripts yielded amplified TCR beta CDR3 regions. With the HTBI primer set, the TCR CDR3 went through a first round of RT-PCR. TCRdb independently ran MiXCR on the multiplex PCR reads; one entry per CDR3 protein. The sample has 600,000 to 900,000 distinct CDR3 sequences; about 17% are singletons. The sequence was obtained from a man aged 18 to 29 with Graves' hyperthyroidism. The specimen was blood.

CDR3 region: CASSVRRLTSDTQYF. In nucleotides, the CDR3 is TGTGCCAGCAGTGTCAGGAGACTAACTTCAGATACGCAGTATTTT. V is TRBV2 and J is TRBJ2-3; a possible D gene is TRBD2 (5 bases). The CDR3 is 15 amino acids. Germline V gene lookup returns CDR1 SNHLY and CDR2 FYNNEI. V was pared by 4 bases and J by 4 bases, with 15 bases between.